These 10 T cell receptor beta chains share one sample of origin, sequenced in a study of shared clonotypes between healthy human individuals. Clones were read by immunoSEQ multiplex PCR, and TCRdb kept only the in-frame ones, dropping some. The sample shows approximately 510,000 clones, 79% of them seen only once. Sequencing used PBMCs. The source is a woman between 35 and 50 years old in good health. Some clones in this sample may be carry-over from other donors' samples.

V usage is TRBV28 and J usage is TRBJ2-7; no clear D gene. Trimming removed 6 bases from V and 5 bases from J, with 17 bases in between. In germline, CDR1 is MDHEN, CDR2 SYDVKM. This CDR3 has 14 amino acids. This CDR3 is CASRPHWATDEQYF. CDR3 coding DNA: TGTGCCAGCAGGCCCCACTGGGCGACGGACGAGCAGTACTTC.

The chain is built from TRBV2 and TRBJ1-1; 8 bases align to TRBD1. The germline V gene has CDR1 SNHLY and CDR2 FYNNEI. J lost 6 bases, V lost 6 bases, and 12 bases had no gene match. This CDR3 has 15 amino acids. CDR3 nucleotide sequence: TGTGCCAGCAGCTCCGCCCGGACAGGGATCGCTGAAGCTTTCTTT. It encodes CASSSARTGIAEAFF.

V is TRBV7-2 and J is TRBJ2-7, with TRBD1 as a possible D gene (5 bases). This CDR3 is 13 amino acids long. V shed 4 bases and J shed 6 bases, with 13 bases lying between them. Germline V gene lookup returns CDR1 SGHTA and CDR2 FQGNSA. The CDR3 nucleotides read TGTGCCAGCAGCTATGCCCAGGGCCTCGAGCAGTACTTC. Its protein is CASSYAQGLEQYF.

In its sample, this clone was seen a few times. The chain joins TRBV28 to TRBJ2-1; 10 bases agree with TRBD2. V was pared by 5 bases and J by 6 bases, with 7 bases of the junction left unmatched. This CDR3 is 15 amino acids long. CDR1 and CDR2 from the germline V gene are MDHEN and SYDVKM. The CDR3 is CASSPRTSGGNEQFF. CDR3 coding DNA: TGTGCCAGCAGTCCGCGGACTAGCGGAGGCAATGAGCAGTTCTTC.

The chain recombines TRBV28 with TRBJ2-3; D is perhaps TRBD2 (6 bases). The CDR3 is 13 residues long. V was clipped by 6 bases and J by 1 base, with 8 bases between them. From germline, CDR1 is MDHEN and CDR2 SYDVKM. The CDR3 nucleotides are TGTGCCAGCAGACGACTAGGCACAGATACGCAGTATTTT. It encodes CASRRLGTDTQYF.

V and J are TRBV7-8 and TRBJ2-1; 9 nucleotides align to TRBD2. CDR1 and CDR2 (germline): SGHVS, FQNEAQ. The CDR3 has 19 residues. The ends lost 0 bases at V and 5 bases at J; junction bases unmatched: 14. The DNA for the CDR3 is TGTGCCAGCAGCTTAGCCAGGCTAGCGGGACGGCGCCGGCACAATGAGCAGTTCTTC. Protein sequence: CASSLARLAGRRRHNEQFF.

The rearrangement uses TRBV15 and TRBJ2-7; no firm D call. The CDR3 consists of 14 residues. Germline CDR1 LNHNV, CDR2 YYDKDF (reference sequence). V lost 4 bases to trimming and J lost 0 bases, with 10 bases between them. The CDR3 spells CATSKRLSSYEQYF. CDR3 bases: TGTGCCACCAGCAAACGACTGAGCTCCTACGAGCAGTACTTC. Variable domain in full (rest from reference TRBV15 and TRBJ2-7): DAMVIQNPRYQVTQFGKPVTLSCSQTLNHNVMYWYQQKSSQAPKLLFHYYDKDFNNEADTPDNFQSRRPNTSFCFLDIRSPGLGDTAMYLCATSKRLSSYEQYFGPGTRLTVT.

The rearrangement links TRBV11-1 to TRBJ2-1; TRBD2 aligns across 12 bases. The length of the CDR3 is 16 residues. Per germline, CDR1 SGHAT and CDR2 FQDESV (reference sequence). Germline trimming cut 5 bases from V and 4 bases from J; bases unmatched to any gene: 6. The CDR3 protein is CASSRTGTSGYNEQFF. The CDR3 nucleotides read TGTGCCAGCAGCCGCACCGGGACTAGCGGGTACAATGAGCAGTTCTTC.

This rearrangement joins TRBV27 to TRBJ2-1; 7 bases are a match to TRBD2. Germline V gene data show CDR1 as MNHEY and CDR2 as SMNVEV (reference sequence). The CDR3 runs 15 residues. J was trimmed by 4 bases and V by 2 bases; bases with no gene match: 5. The CDR3 nucleotides are TGTGCCAGCAGTTTAAGGCGGGGGTCTTACAATGAGCAGTTCTTC. Translating it yields CASSLRRGSYNEQFF.

This chain joins TRBV11-3 and TRBJ2-2, with TRBD2 matching 13 bases. From germline, CDR1 is SGHNT and CDR2 YENEEA. V lost 5 bases, J lost 4 bases, and 4 bases stayed unmatched. This CDR3 comprises 16 residues. The CDR3 DNA reads TGTGCCAGCAGCCCAGGACTAGCGGGAGTCACCGGGGAGCTGTTTTTT. Protein product: CASSPGLAGVTGELFF.